The 23 T cell receptor beta chains given below trace back to one sample, sequenced in a study of identical twins. TCRdb itself ran the 5' RACE reads through MiXCR, one entry per CDR3 protein. The sample consists of hundreds of thousands of distinct CDR3 sequences, about 20% of them appearing once. These data were likewise used in another study, on T cells expressing NK-cell markers.

The sample comprised PBMCs. The receptors were sampled from a woman between 18 and 30 years old in good health.

In this sample, this clonotype turned up a few times. The genes are TRBV20-1 and TRBJ1-2, with D possibly matching TRBD1 (6 bases). This CDR3 has 12 amino acids. CDR1 DFQATT and CDR2 SNEGSKA come from the germline V gene (reference sequence). The V end lost 3 bases, the J end lost 9 bases, and 14 bases lay between the germline ends. This chain's CDR3 is CSASGGAVSYTF. The CDR3 DNA follows: TGCAGTGCTAGTGGGGGGGCGGTGAGCTACACCTTC.

The chain carries TRBV25-1 and TRBJ1-1; D is ambiguous. The CDR3 extends over 11 amino acids. The germline V and J ends were trimmed by 6 bases and 4 bases, with 6 bases remaining between them. Germline V gives CDR1 MGHDK, CDR2 SYGVNS. CDR3 nucleotide sequence: TGTGCCAGCAGACACACCACTGAAGCTTTCTTT. Encoded protein: CASRHTTEAFF.

The chain has TRBV6-6 and TRBJ1-1; D is ambiguous. Trimming took off 6 bases at V and 1 base at J, with 9 bases between the two ends. Germline CDR1 is MNHNY and CDR2 is SVGAGI (reference sequence). The CDR3 runs 13 residues. CDR3 DNA: TGTGCCAGCAGACCCACACAGAACACTGAAGCTTTCTTT. Protein product: CASRPTQNTEAFF.

The DNA for the CDR3 is TGTGCCTGGAGCCCTGGACTAGTGAAGACAGATACGCAGTATTTT. Translating it yields CAWSPGLVKTDTQYF. The chain joins TRBV30 to TRBJ2-3, with 7 bases that match TRBD2. This CDR3 is built from 15 residues. Trimming cost V 3 bases and J 3 bases; bases outside gene matches: 9. Germline V gene lookup returns CDR1 GTSNPN and CDR2 SVGIG (reference sequence). Full variable domain (remainder filled in from reference TRBV30 and TRBJ2-3): SQTIHQWPATLVQPVGSPLSLECTVEGTSNPNLYWYRQAAGRGLQLLFYSVGIGQISSEVPQNLSASRPQDRQFILSSKKLLLSDSGFYLCAWSPGLVKTDTQYFGPGTRLTVL.

This clonotype was found many times. The chain joins TRBV6-5 to TRBJ2-1, with D possibly matching TRBD2 (7 bases). Germline V lookup: CDR1 MNHEY, CDR2 SVGAGI. The CDR3 spans 15 residues. V was pared by 0 bases and J by 4 bases, with 10 bases between. In DNA form, the CDR3 reads TGTGCCAGCAGTTACTCGGGGGGGGCTTACAATGAGCAGTTCTTC. The encoded protein is CASSYSGGAYNEQFF.

This clonotype has just a few counts. This rearrangement joins TRBV12-3 or TRBV12-4 to TRBJ1-2, with D maybe TRBD1 (5 bases). Trimming stripped 8 bases from V and 5 bases from J, with 15 bases between. There are 13 residues in the CDR3. The CDR3 nucleotides read TGTGCCAGCCACGTCGGGGGAATATATGGCTACACCTTC. Translation gives CASHVGGIYGYTF.

This clonotype turned up a few times. This chain uses TRBV10-3 with TRBJ2-1; 9 bases match TRBD2. Germline CDR1 reads ENHRY; CDR2 reads SYGVKD. CDR3 length: 13 amino acids. V trimming: 4 bases; J trimming: 8 bases; junction bases outside the gene matches: 3. The CDR3 region has the DNA TGTGCCATCAGTGGCGGGGGGGGTTATGAGCAGTTCTTC. Translated, it gives CAISGGGGYEQFF.

This clonotype appeared a single time. The chain carries TRBV7-9 and TRBJ1-2; 7 bases align to TRBD1. V lost 1 base to trimming and J lost 8 bases; unmatched junction nucleotides: 7. Germline loops: CDR1 SEHNR, CDR2 FQNEAQ (reference sequence). The CDR3 sequence is 14 residues long. The CDR3: CASSLESAGGGYTF. For the CDR3, the DNA is TGTGCCAGCAGCTTAGAATCAGCAGGGGGAGGCTACACCTTC.

This clonotype was seen a few times. This CDR3 reads CASSLDGTAFLHF. The DNA of the CDR3 is TGTGCCAGCAGCCTCGACGGGACAGCGTTCCTCCACTTT. The rearrangement links TRBV7-8 to TRBJ1-6; 7 bases are a match to TRBD1. J lost 15 bases, V lost 5 bases, and 10 bases had no gene match. This CDR3 region has 13 residues. Germline CDR1 SGHVS, CDR2 FQNEAQ.

This clonotype was found a few times. The DNA for the CDR3 is TGTGCCATCGGACAGAGACAAGAGACCCAGTACTTC. Residues: CAIGQRQETQYF. V usage is TRBV10-3 and J usage is TRBJ2-5; D perhaps matches TRBD1 (6 bases). V lost 8 bases and J lost 2, with 9 bases in between. Per the germline V gene, CDR1 is ENHRY and CDR2 is SYGVKD. The CDR3 is 12 residues long.

The V and J genes are TRBV7-2 and TRBJ2-5, with D perhaps given as TRBD1 or TRBD2 (5 bases each). Germline V gene lookup returns CDR1 SGHTA and CDR2 FQGNSA. V lost 6 bases and J lost 5, with 22 bases in between. The CDR3 has 16 residues. Written as DNA, the CDR3 is TGTGCCAGCAGTCCTGGGGGTCGGACCAAGGGGGAGACCCAGTACTTC. Translated: CASSPGGRTKGETQYF.

Details on this clonotype: This clone may be a read error of a much larger clone one base away. The chain uses TRBV7-9 and TRBJ1-1; no clear D gene. The CDR3 is made up of 13 amino acids. Deletions cut 5 bases from V and 1 base from J, with 8 bases between. Germline values: CDR1 SEHNR, CDR2 FQNEAQ (reference sequence). Here the CDR3 reads CASSLQKNTEAFF. CDR3 DNA: TGTGCCAGCAGCCTACAGAAGAACACTGAAGCTTTCTTT.

The chain is built from TRBV7-8 and TRBJ2-7; 10 bases map to TRBD1. Germline CDR1 SGHVS, CDR2 FQNEAQ. The CDR3 is 18 residues long. The V segment lost 6 bases and the J segment 2 bases; nucleotides outside the gene matches: 16. This CDR3 is CASSLTLKGDRGPYEQYF. The CDR3 DNA reads TGTGCCAGCAGTTTGACCCTTAAGGGGGACAGGGGACCCTACGAGCAGTACTTC.

This clonotype showed up just a few times. The V gene is TRBV24-1, the J gene TRBJ2-2, with TRBD2 as a possible D gene (6 bases). Germline CDR1 reads KGHDR; CDR2 reads SFDVKD. The CDR3 extends over 12 amino acids. Trimming took 9 bases from V and 4 from J, leaving 8 bases between them. The CDR3 DNA is TGTGCCACCCGACTAGTCACCGGGGAGCTGTTTTTT. It codes for CATRLVTGELFF.

This clonotype has just a few counts. This chain connects TRBV9 to TRBJ2-1; 7 nucleotides match TRBD2. Germline loops: CDR1 SGDLS, CDR2 YYNGEE. CDR3 length: 15 residues. With V trimmed by 4 bases and J by 6 bases, 10 bases remained unmatched. The CDR3 spells CASSPLSGMANEQFF. CDR3 DNA: TGTGCCAGCAGCCCCCTGAGCGGGATGGCCAATGAGCAGTTCTTC. Drawing the rest from reference TRBV9 and TRBJ2-1, the complete variable domain is DSGVTQTPKHLITATGQRVTLRCSPRSGDLSVYWYQQSLDQGLQFLIQYYNGEERAKGNILERFSAQQFPDLHSELNLSSLELGDSALYFCASSPLSGMANEQFFGPGTRLTVL.

The CDR3 is CASSLGQATRDEQYF. The CDR3, as DNA: TGCGCCAGCAGCCTAGGGCAGGCCACCAGAGACGAGCAGTACTTC. The rearrangement uses TRBV5-1 and TRBJ2-7; D not resolved. The germline gives CDR1 SGHRS, CDR2 YFSETQ. The CDR3 extends over 15 amino acids. V lost 4 bases, J lost 5 bases, and 19 bases lay in between.

This clonotype showed up just a few times. The gene calls are TRBV20-1 and TRBJ2-1; 11 bases map to TRBD1. Unmatched junction bases numbered 8, after V lost 5 bases and J lost 2 bases. Per germline, CDR1 DFQATT and CDR2 SNEGSKA (reference sequence). The CDR3 contains 16 residues. In DNA form, the CDR3 reads TGCAGTGCTCCAGGGGCGGGACAGGGGGCCTACAATGAGCAGTTCTTC. Translation: CSAPGAGQGAYNEQFF.

This clonotype came up a few times. V is TRBV3-1 and J is TRBJ1-2; TRBD1 matches at 8 bases. This CDR3 comprises 14 residues. Losses at the gene ends were 0 bases for V and 7 bases for J; bases not matched to a gene: 4. Germline V CDR1 and CDR2: LGHDT, YNNKEL (reference sequence). The CDR3 loop is CASSQEDRVGGYTF. The CDR3 nucleotides are TGTGCCAGCAGCCAAGAGGACAGGGTGGGTGGCTACACCTTC.

The chain couples TRBV4-3 to TRBJ1-1; D is uncertain. This CDR3 has 13 residues. The germline V and J ends were trimmed by 0 bases and 2 bases, with 4 bases remaining between them. CDR1 and CDR2 from the germline V gene are LGHNA and YSLEER. In DNA, the CDR3 is TGCGCCAGCAGCCAAGATAGTAACACTGAAGCTTTCTTT. Translating gives CASSQDSNTEAFF.

The J gene is TRBJ1-3, the V gene TRBV2, with D possibly matching TRBD1 (6 bases). The CDR3 extends over 15 amino acids. Germline CDR1 is SNHLY and CDR2 is FYNNEI. Trimming cost V 4 bases and J 3 bases, with 13 bases left between them. In DNA form, the CDR3 reads TGTGCCAGCAGTGGAAACAGGGTTGTTGGAAACACCATATATTTT. Its protein product is CASSGNRVVGNTIYF. The variable domain in full, completed from reference TRBV2 and TRBJ1-3, reads EPEVTQTPSHQVTQMGQEVILRCVPISNHLYFYWYRQILGQKVEFLVSFYNNEISEKSEIFDDQFSVERPDGSNFTLKIRSTKLEDSAMYFCASSGNRVVGNTIYFGEGSWLTVV.

J is TRBJ1-1 and V is TRBV10-3, with unresolved D. V was clipped by 7 bases and J by 0 bases, with 9 bases between them. Germline V lookup: CDR1 ENHRY, CDR2 SYGVKD. The length of the CDR3 is 13 residues. CDR3 nucleotide sequence: TGTGCCATCATACGGGAGCTGAACACTGAAGCTTTCTTT. Its translation: CAIIRELNTEAFF.

This chain's CDR3 is CASSPGGHPPVEQYF. For the CDR3, the DNA is TGTGCCAGCAGCCCAGGGGGTCACCCCCCGGTCGAGCAGTACTTC. The chain uses TRBV7-2 and TRBJ2-7, with 7 bases lining up with TRBD1. Germline loops: CDR1 SGHTA, CDR2 FQGNSA. Losses at the gene ends were 5 bases for V and 6 bases for J; bases not matched to a gene: 13. The CDR3 spans 15 residues.

This clonotype was detected many times. V usage is TRBV15 and J usage is TRBJ1-5; D unclear. Trimming cost V 0 bases and J 6 bases, with 12 bases left between them. The CDR3 length is 15 residues. Per the germline V gene, CDR1 is LNHNV and CDR2 is YYDKDF (reference sequence). CDR3 DNA sequence: TGTGCCACCAGCAGAGATCGTGAGGGAAGTCAGCCCCAGCATTTT. Translating gives CATSRDREGSQPQHF.